In this sample, the clone carrying this T cell receptor beta chain turned up many times. The sample originates from a study of low-dose radiotherapy and immunotherapy resistance in tumors. Covering alpha and beta chains, TRAV- and TRBV-specific primers were used for the first-strand cDNA. TCRs were amplified for roughly 20 PCR cycles with a constant-region primer and V-primer adapter. TCRdb reanalysed the reads using MiXCR and keeps one entry per CDR3 protein. The table has about 39,000 distinct CDR3 sequences, more than 20% seen once. Time point given: after trial treatment. Treatment of the sample: LDRT plus nivolumab, ipilimumab, low-dose cyclophosphamide and aspirin (RACIN trial). The donors' regimen was nivolumab, ipilimumab, aspirin, low-dose cyclophosphamide and low-dose radiotherapy. V lost 5 bases and J lost 9; bases outside the gene matches: 5. Germline-derived CDR1 and CDR2 are MNHEY and SMNVEV (reference sequence). The CDR3 is 13 residues long.

The TCR sequence derives from a female donor with ovarian cancer. This specimen was PBMCs, taken after low-dose radiotherapy plus immunotherapy. The gene calls are TRBV27 and TRBJ1-3; 9 positions agree with TRBD1. This CDR3 reads CASSRGTGSTIYF. CDR3 coding DNA: TGTGCCAGCAGTCGCGGGACAGGGAGCACCATATATTTT.